This TCR beta chain derives from a study of CD8 T cells in Susac syndrome (dated by TCRdb to about 2019). With regard to the full study: Whether CD8+ T cell activation and differentiation in Susac syndrome was antigen driven was tested using repertoire sequencing. The clonality of the CD8+ T cell repertoire was compared across approximately twelve healthy donors, 14 Susac syndrome patients and 15 multiple sclerosis patients.

RNA was extracted using the RNeasy kit, and roughly 0.5 to 1 microgram was reverse transcribed with random hexamers. TCR beta CDR3 regions were amplified with the immunoSEQ multiplex PCR assay covering 54 Vbeta and 13 Jbeta segments. To correct PCR amplification bias, a synthetic template baseline was used for both primer optimization and computational correction. In the original analysis: Reads were assigned to V, D and J genes according to IMGT and analyzed in immunoSEQ Analyzer, with only productive sequences retained. Clonality was calculated as one minus the Shannon entropy normalized by log2 of the number of productive unique sequences. For each patient and control, public and private clones were evaluated within the 100 most prevalent clones. Clones were defined as Susac-specific if absent from the healthy and MS cohorts, from approximately 1,100 published viral clones and from other ImmuneACCESS disease sequences. Starting from the raw public reads, TCRdb applied fastp trimming at Q25, assembled clones with MiXCR and retained in-frame beta chains. Here each entry gathers all rows of one CDR3 protein and keeps the most common genes and DNA. It is TCRdb's table, rather than the study itself, that gives the V and J calls and clone size. A total of over 350,000 distinct CDR3 sequences appear in this sample, around 83% of them only once. The ten most abundant clones make up approximately 0.12% of the sample.

Broader findings and caveats from the paper: The number of individuals in the TCR sequencing and HLA analysis was recognized as being relatively small.

For this clonotype: Its antigen has not been determined. The germline gene is not matched at one end of the junction; a read error may be the cause.

CDR1 and CDR2 are read off the germline V gene as MNHEY and SVGAGI. From the cysteine through the phenylalanine, the CDR3 covers 15 amino acids. Left in the record is the CDR3 DNA by itself, 45 bases read in frame from the first base. Peripheral blood CD8+ and CD4+ T cells from healthy donors, Susac syndrome patients and multiple sclerosis patients were profiled by high-throughput TCR beta sequencing. Multiple sclerosis controls were treatment-naive patients with stable or active relapsing-remitting disease fulfilling revised McDonald criteria. CD8+ TEMRA cells were enriched by FACS, while bulk CD8+ and CD4+ T cells were purified by magnetic negative isolation. Blood was drawn into EDTA tubes, processed within 24 hours, and PBMCs were isolated by density gradient centrifugation. PBMCs intended for TCR sequencing were cryopreserved in liquid nitrogen and were subsequently thawed in a 37 degrees C water bath. The sorted or isolated CD4+, CD8+ and CD8+ TEMRA cells had a purity of 90% or higher.

The clonotype originates from a human donor with multiple sclerosis. The receptor chain draws on TRBV6-5 and TRBJ2-1; the D gene remains uncertain. Source material: CD8+ T cells from PBMCs. The DNA sequence reads TGTGCCAGCAGTTACTCGATCAGCCACCAGAATGAGCAGTCCTTC. Its protein is CASSYSISHQNEQSF.